What follows are 30 T cell receptor beta chains derived from one specimen sequenced in a study of T cell responses to AZD1222 COVID-19 vaccine. The protocol was immunoSEQ multiplex PCR, while the TCRdb copy is restricted to in-frame clones and leaves out a portion. The sample holds tens of thousands of clones, 70% to 90% seen once. Sample: peripheral blood, taken 28 days after the second AZD1222 dose. These receptors were obtained from an adult who received the AZD1222 COVID-19 vaccine.

This chain joins TRBV19 and TRBJ2-5; D may be TRBD2 (5 bases). Germline V gives CDR1 LNHDA, CDR2 SQIVND (reference sequence). V lost 3 bases and J lost 1, with 9 bases in between. The CDR3 has 14 amino acids. CDR3 in DNA: TGTGCCAGTAGTATGAAGCGGATCCAAGAGACCCAGTACTTC. Translated, it gives CASSMKRIQETQYF.

The chain has TRBV7-3 and TRBJ2-1; TRBD2 matches 10 bases. Germline V gene sequence: CDR1 SGHTA, CDR2 FQGTGA. J lost 5 bases, V lost 2 bases, and 3 bases had no gene match. CDR3 length: 15 residues. Written as DNA, the CDR3 is TGTGCCAGCAGCTTAGGACTAGCGGCCAACAATGAGCAGTTCTTC. This translates into CASSLGLAANNEQFF.

The chain is built from TRBV27 and TRBJ2-2; D is unresolved. With 2 bases removed from V and 5 bases from J, the gap between germline ends came to 12 bases. The CDR3 has 15 amino acids. The germline gives CDR1 MNHEY, CDR2 SMNVEV (reference sequence). CDR3 coding DNA: TGTGCCAGCAGTTTAAGCAAGATAATGACCGGGGAGCTGTTTTTT. This translates into CASSLSKIMTGELFF.

The rearrangement uses TRBV9 and TRBJ1-5, with 10 nucleotides matching TRBD1. This CDR3 is 15 amino acids long. CDR1 is SGDLS, CDR2 YYNGEE, per germline. After removal of 4 bases from V and 4 bases from J, the junction contained 5 bases not matched to a gene. CDR3 DNA sequence: TGTGCCAGCAGCCCCTGGGACAGGGGTAATCAGCCCCAGCATTTT. Its translation is CASSPWDRGNQPQHF.

The V gene is TRBV29-1, the J gene TRBJ1-1, with a weak D call TRBD1 (5 bases). Germline V CDR1 and CDR2: SQVTM, ANQGSEA. The CDR3 is 12 amino acids. Trimming stripped 3 bases from V and 4 bases from J, with 9 bases between. The CDR3 loop is CSVDGGGTEAFF. DNA for the CDR3: TGCAGCGTTGATGGGGGTGGCACTGAAGCTTTCTTT.

This chain links TRBV28 with TRBJ2-7; D is perhaps TRBD1 or TRBD2 (5 bases each). This CDR3 has 16 amino acids. The V and J ends lost 3 bases and 2 bases respectively, with 17 bases between them. Germline V gene data show CDR1 as MDHEN and CDR2 as SYDVKM. As DNA, the CDR3 is TGTGCCAGCAGTTTGGGCACCGGGACGGTACCCTACGAGCAGTACTTC. Residues: CASSLGTGTVPYEQYF.

This sequence joins TRBV15 and TRBJ2-7; maybe TRBD2 (6 bases). Germline lookup yields CDR1 LNHNV and CDR2 YYDKDF (reference sequence). This CDR3 spans 13 amino acids. Between the trimmed V and J ends, which lost 6 bases and 5 bases, there was a span of 14 bases. For the CDR3, the DNA is TGTGCCACCAGTACAAGGAGGAGGGACGAGCAGTACTTC. Protein product: CATSTRRRDEQYF. Supplemented by reference TRBV15 and TRBJ2-7, the full variable domain reads DAMVIQNPRYQVTQFGKPVTLSCSQTLNHNVMYWYQQKSSQAPKLLFHYYDKDFNNEADTPDNFQSRRPNTSFCFLDIRSPGLGDTAMYLCATSTRRRDEQYFGPGTRLTVT.

The chain has TRBV30 and TRBJ1-1; the D is unclear. This CDR3 contains 13 residues. The V and J ends lost 2 bases and 0 bases respectively, with 7 bases between them. Germline V gene data show CDR1 as GTSNPN and CDR2 as SVGIG (reference sequence). CDR3 in amino acids: CAWSSAVNTEAFF. The DNA for the CDR3 is TGTGCCTGGAGTTCGGCGGTGAACACTGAAGCTTTCTTT.

The genes are TRBV4-3 and TRBJ2-1; 7 nucleotides align to TRBD2. CDR1 and CDR2 from the germline V gene are LGHNA and YSLEER. Losses at the gene ends were 4 bases for V and 6 bases for J; bases not matched to a gene: 12. The CDR3 contains 16 residues. The CDR3 sequence: CASSPGETSRSNEQFF. CDR3 bases: TGCGCCAGCAGCCCCGGGGAGACTAGCCGGAGCAATGAGCAGTTCTTC.

The rearrangement uses TRBV7-2 and TRBJ2-3; 9 bases line up with TRBD2. Trimming took 3 bases from V and 0 from J; bases not matched to a gene: 4. There are 16 residues in the CDR3. The germline V gene encodes CDR1 SGHTA and CDR2 FQGNSA. The CDR3 sequence: CASSLASGTSTDTQYF. CDR3 nucleotides: TGTGCCAGCAGCTTGGCTAGCGGGACTAGCACAGATACGCAGTATTTT.

This chain links TRBV2 with TRBJ1-5; D unclear. This CDR3 is 15 amino acids long. The germline V gene has CDR1 SNHLY and CDR2 FYNNEI. V was shortened by 3 bases and J by 0 bases, with 9 bases between the two germline ends. The CDR3 region has the DNA TGTGCCAGCAGTGACAACAGCCTTAGCAATCAGCCCCAGCATTTT. Translating it yields CASSDNSLSNQPQHF.

This clone was counted once. The chain has TRBV29-1 and TRBJ1-4, with D hard to call. Between the trimmed V and J ends, which lost 5 bases and 5 bases, there was a span of 9 bases. Germline V CDR1 and CDR2: SQVTM, ANQGSEA. The CDR3 extends over 12 amino acids. The CDR3 nucleotides read TGCAGCGTTCCTGGGGAGAATGAAAAACTGTTTTTT. Its translation is CSVPGENEKLFF. Based on the CDR3 plus reference TRBV29-1 and TRBJ1-4, the full variable domain is SAVISQKPSRDICQRGTSLTIQCQVDSQVTMMFWYRQQPGQSLTLIATANQGSEATYESGFVIDKFPISRPNLTFSTLTVSNMSPEDSSIYLCSVPGENEKLFFGSGTQLSVL.

This clone appeared a single time. This chain joins TRBV24-1 and TRBJ2-1, with 10 bases aligning to TRBD1. V trimming: 9 bases; J trimming: 2 bases; junction bases outside the gene matches: 0. Germline values: CDR1 KGHDR, CDR2 SFDVKD. The CDR3 sequence is 13 residues long. The CDR3 bases are TGTGCCACCGGGACAGGGGCCTACAATGAGCAGTTCTTC. Translating gives CATGTGAYNEQFF.

This chain's CDR3 is CASGLVQGAVGELFF. The CDR3 coding sequence is TGTGCTAGTGGTTTGGTACAGGGGGCAGTCGGGGAGCTGTTTTTT. The J gene is TRBJ2-2, the V gene TRBV12-5; 9 bases match TRBD1. The V gene's germline CDR1 is LGHNT and CDR2 FRNRAP. The V and J ends lost 0 bases and 7 bases, in that order; junction bases with no gene match: 3. This CDR3 has 15 amino acids.

The CDR3 reads CSVSLDRVGGYTF. The CDR3 DNA is TGCAGCGTTTCCCTGGACAGGGTCGGCGGCTACACCTTC. The V gene is TRBV29-1, the J gene TRBJ1-2; TRBD1 matches at 8 bases. J gave up 8 bases and V 5 bases, and 10 bases lay outside the gene matches. Germline CDR1 and CDR2: SQVTM and ANQGSEA. The CDR3 runs 13 residues.

The chain carries TRBV12-3 or TRBV12-4 and TRBJ1-6; D uncertain. The CDR3 has 13 residues. V shed 4 bases and J shed 10 bases, with 11 bases lying between them. CDR3 in amino acids: CASSSRTSSPLHF. The CDR3 coding sequence is TGTGCCAGCAGTTCACGGACGTCCTCACCCCTCCACTTT.

This clone was seen only once. The rearrangement uses TRBV6-5 and TRBJ1-1; D is unresolved. This CDR3 is built from 13 residues. V lost 0 bases to trimming and J lost 7 bases, with 9 bases between them. From germline, CDR1 is MNHEY and CDR2 SVGAGI. The CDR3 DNA reads TGTGCCAGCAGTTACTCGACACATTATGAAGCTTTCTTT. This translates into CASSYSTHYEAFF.

The rearrangement joins TRBV29-1 to TRBJ2-1; D is uncertain. The CDR3 extends over 12 amino acids. The germline gives CDR1 SQVTM, CDR2 ANQGSEA. The V end was cut by 6 bases, the J end by 8 bases, with 14 bases between. CDR3 nucleotides: TGCAGCGTGGTCAAGGGCCGGGATGAGCAGTTCTTC. Its protein is CSVVKGRDEQFF.

This chain joins TRBV24-1 and TRBJ2-5; 14 bases fit TRBD2. The CDR3 has 17 residues. Germline V gene data show CDR1 as KGHDR and CDR2 as SFDVKD. V dropped 2 bases and J dropped 5; count of bases not matched to a gene: 6. The CDR3 reads CATSDWGLAGVAETQYF. The CDR3 DNA reads as TGTGCCACCAGTGATTGGGGACTAGCGGGGGTCGCGGAGACCCAGTACTTC.

For the CDR3, the DNA is TGTGCCAACGGCAAGTCTGGGGCCAACGTCCTGACTTTC. Its protein product is CANGKSGANVLTF. V gene TRBV12-3 or TRBV12-4 combines with J gene TRBJ2-6; D is ambiguous. The CDR3 runs to 13 residues. Trimming shortened V by 10 bases and J by 1 base, and 8 bases separated the two germline ends.

This chain connects TRBV30 to TRBJ1-6; tentatively, D is TRBD1 (5 bases). The germline CDR1 and CDR2 sequences are GTSNPN and SVGIG (reference sequence). The length of the CDR3 is 16 residues. V was clipped by 3 bases and J by 0 bases, with 12 bases between them. The CDR3 sequence is CAWRKEGNSYNSPLHF. CDR3 sequence (DNA): TGTGCCTGGAGAAAAGAGGGGAACTCCTATAATTCACCCCTCCACTTT.

The chain uses TRBV5-1 and TRBJ1-4; 7 positions agree with TRBD1. Germline V gives CDR1 SGHRS, CDR2 YFSETQ. V lost 0 bases to trimming and J lost 7 bases; unmatched junction nucleotides: 6. CDR3 length: 15 amino acids. The CDR3 protein is CASSLETGMGEKLFF. In DNA form, the CDR3 reads TGCGCCAGCAGCTTGGAGACAGGGATGGGTGAAAAACTGTTTTTT.

The chain uses TRBV6-1 and TRBJ1-1; D unclear. There are 12 residues in the CDR3. The V end was cut by 2 bases, the J end by 9 bases, with 10 bases between. Germline V CDR1 and CDR2: MNHNS, SASEGT. The CDR3 sequence: CASSELLAQAFF. The CDR3 DNA reads as TGTGCCAGCAGTGAACTTTTGGCACAAGCTTTCTTT.

The chain couples TRBV30 to TRBJ2-4; no firm D call. CDR1 is GTSNPN, CDR2 SVGIG, per germline (reference sequence). Trimming removed 1 base from V and 9 bases from J, with 10 bases in between. CDR3 length: 12 residues. CDR3 bases: TGTGCCTGGAGTGGACCCCCGAGCATTCAGTACTTC. This codes for CAWSGPPSIQYF.

The chain carries TRBV18 and TRBJ2-7, with 8 positions matching TRBD2. Per the germline V gene, CDR1 is KGHSH and CDR2 is LQKENI. The CDR3 totals 16 residues. J lost 3 bases, V lost 2 bases, and 9 bases had no gene match. CDR3 protein: CASSPSGGVSGYEQYF. CDR3 coding DNA: TGTGCCAGCTCACCATCGGGAGGGGTATCGGGCTACGAGCAGTACTTC. Filled out from reference TRBV18 and TRBJ2-7, the complete variable domain reads NAGVMQNPRHLVRRRGQEARLRCSPMKGHSHVYWYRQLPEEGLKFMVYLQKENIIDESGMPKERFSAEFPKEGPSILRIQQVVRGDSAAYFCASSPSGGVSGYEQYFGPGTRLTVT.

The rearrangement joins TRBV27 to TRBJ2-1; 10 nucleotides match TRBD1. The germline V gene encodes CDR1 MNHEY and CDR2 SMNVEV (reference sequence). The CDR3 has 16 residues. V shed 5 bases and J 7 bases; nucleotides not matched to a gene: 11. The CDR3 bases are TGTGCCAGCAGTCTCAGGGACAGGGGTTACAGGAATGAGCAGTTCTTC. Amino acids: CASSLRDRGYRNEQFF.

The chain is built from TRBV5-1 and TRBJ1-2; no definite D call. This CDR3 is built from 12 residues. Between the trimmed V and J ends, which lost 1 base and 7 bases, there was a span of 8 bases. From germline, CDR1 is SGHRS and CDR2 YFSETQ. CDR3 coding DNA: TGCGCCAGCAGCTTGAATGACATTGGCTACACCTTC. This sequence encodes CASSLNDIGYTF.

This sequence joins TRBV4-3 and TRBJ2-7; no reliable D call. Trimming took 1 base from V and 0 from J, leaving 4 bases between them. The CDR3 runs 13 residues. Per germline, CDR1 LGHNA and CDR2 YSLEER. The DNA of the CDR3 is TGCGCCAGCAGCCAAGGGTACTCCTACGAGCAGTACTTC. It translates to CASSQGYSYEQYF.

This chain connects TRBV7-9 to TRBJ1-5; D possibly corresponds to TRBD1 (5 bases). Trimming pared 7 bases from V and 4 bases from J, leaving 8 bases between. There are 12 residues in the CDR3. The germline V gene encodes CDR1 SEHNR and CDR2 FQNEAQ (reference sequence). CDR3 nucleotide sequence: TGTGCCAGCACCAAGGGGAATCAGCCCCAGCATTTT. The encoded protein is CASTKGNQPQHF.

The CDR3 reads CASSSPDPGQGYNEQFF. The CDR3 DNA is TGTGCCAGCAGCTCACCCGATCCAGGACAGGGCTACAATGAGCAGTTCTTC. The rearrangement links TRBV7-3 to TRBJ2-1, with 8 bases that match TRBD1. From germline, CDR1 is SGHTA and CDR2 FQGTGA. The CDR3 is 17 residues long. The trim removed 4 bases at V and 3 bases at J, leaving 11 bases unmatched.